This T cell receptor beta chain was profiled in a study of T cell repertoires in cytomegalovirus infection. General study points: Summed public TCR beta family frequency identified CMV carriers bearing the relevant HLA.

This clonotype was recorded a few times. As yet, its antigen is unknown. Trimming at V came to 5 bases and at J to 1 base, leaving 14 bases not matched to a gene. The CDR3 totals 21 residues. TCRdb processed the reads anew with MiXCR; each CDR3 protein has one entry. The sample records about 700,000 distinct CDR3 sequences, around 35% being singletons. The chain uses TRBV12-3 or TRBV12-4 and TRBJ2-1; 16 bases match TRBD2. Sequencing used cultured PBMCs, obtained from culture after CMV antigen stimulation. The TCR comes from a human donor in good health (CMV status not recorded). Some clones in this sample may be carry-over from other donors' samples. CDR3: CASSGALGLAGGQGSYNEQFF. CDR3 in DNA: TGTGCCAGCAGTGGGGCCCTGGGACTAGCGGGAGGGCAGGGATCCTACAATGAGCAGTTCTTC.